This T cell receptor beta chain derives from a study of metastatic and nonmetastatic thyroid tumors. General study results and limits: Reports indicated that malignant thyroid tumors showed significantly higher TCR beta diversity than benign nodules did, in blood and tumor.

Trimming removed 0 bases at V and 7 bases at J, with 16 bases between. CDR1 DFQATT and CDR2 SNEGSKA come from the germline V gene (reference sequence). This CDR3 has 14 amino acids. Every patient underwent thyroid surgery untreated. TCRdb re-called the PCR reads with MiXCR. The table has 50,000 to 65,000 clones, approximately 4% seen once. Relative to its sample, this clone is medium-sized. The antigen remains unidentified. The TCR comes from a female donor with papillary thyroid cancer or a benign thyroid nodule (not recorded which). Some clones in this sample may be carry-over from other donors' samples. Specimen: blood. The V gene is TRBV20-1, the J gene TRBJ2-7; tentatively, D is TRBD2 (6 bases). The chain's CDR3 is CSARDRDSGREQYF. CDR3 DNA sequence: TGCAGTGCTAGAGATCGCGACAGTGGGAGGGAGCAGTACTTC.